This T cell receptor beta chain was sequenced during a study of T cells in localized non-small cell lung cancer. Study-level points and caveats: Elevated circulating T cell density in blood was associated with longer overall survival. One tumor region alone was sequenced, and heterogeneity therefore remains possible. When the top 100 tumor clones were examined, a median around 50 of them also appeared in the adjacent lung, which was paired and uninvolved.

Looked up from germline, CDR1 is MDHEN and CDR2 is SYDVKM. The ends lost 3 bases at V and 2 bases at J; junction bases unmatched: 4. The CDR3 length is 15 residues. Remarks on this clone: The antigen is unknown.

Profiling relied on immunoSEQ multiplex PCR, and the TCRdb table lists in-frame clones only, not all of them. Seen here are roughly 34,000 clones, 86% observed once, and the top ten hold 4% to 5%. The source of this sequence is a male donor at least 60 years old with stage III lung adenocarcinoma. Source: peripheral blood, taken before any cancer treatment. The chain is built from TRBV28 and TRBJ2-1; 7 bases map to TRBD1. The CDR3 loop is CASSFRRGPYNEQFF. The CDR3 region has the DNA TGTGCCAGCAGTTTTAGAAGGGGGCCCTACAATGAGCAGTTCTTC.